A selection of T cell receptor beta chains follows, all from one sample in a study of beta chain features in type 1 diabetes. Clones were read by immunoSEQ multiplex PCR, and TCRdb kept only the in-frame ones, dropping some. This table has about 160,000 clones, just over 9% appearing once. The sample taken for sequencing was central memory CD4+ T cells from blood. The source is a woman aged 18-30 years in good health. CDR3s include the opening cysteine and the closing phenylalanine or tryptophan. Each record gives: V gene, D gene, clone size, J gene, CDR3 protein, CDR3 DNA. A D gene is named only where the DNA matches it firmly. Clone size is shown for a subset of rows, as once, few, many or a class of expanded clone.

TRBV29-1,TRBD1,-,TRBJ1-2,CSVEGQGASGYTF,TGCAGCGTTGAGGGACAGGGGGCATCTGGCTACACCTTC
TRBV11-3,-,-,TRBJ2-5,CASSLGRQETQYF,TGTGCCAGCAGCTTGGGCAGGCAAGAGACCCAGTACTTC
TRBV5-1,TRBD1,-,TRBJ2-7,CASSPGDREVHEQYF,TGCGCCAGCAGCCCCGGGGACAGGGAGGTTCACGAGCAGTACTTC
TRBV5-1,TRBD1,-,TRBJ2-2,CASGPGQGNTGELFF,TGCGCCAGCGGGCCGGGACAGGGGAACACCGGGGAGCTGTTTTTT
TRBV7-2,-,-,TRBJ1-1,CASSLPGTPNTEAFF,TGTGCCAGCAGCTTACCCGGGACACCGAACACTGAAGCTTTCTTT
TRBV18,TRBD1,-,TRBJ1-6,CASSPRDRSNSPLHF,TGTGCCAGCTCACCAAGGGACAGATCTAATTCACCCCTCCACTTT
TRBV28,-,-,TRBJ1-2,CASSTPNYPIGYTF,TGTGCCAGCAGCACACCAAACTACCCTATTGGCTACACCTTC
TRBV2,TRBD1,few,TRBJ1-2,CASSGTGGNYGYTF,TGTGCCAGCAGTGGAACAGGGGGTAACTATGGCTACACCTTC
TRBV29-1,TRBD1,few,TRBJ1-1,CSVPGRDRGGTEAFF,TGCAGCGTTCCAGGACGGGACAGGGGCGGCACTGAAGCTTTCTTT
TRBV7-9,TRBD1,-,TRBJ1-1,CASSLRGQGTGNTEAFF,TGTGCCAGCAGCTTAAGGGGCCAAGGGACAGGGAACACTGAAGCTTTCTTT
TRBV4-3,-,-,TRBJ2-1,CASSQDPSSSYNEQFF,TGCGCCAGCAGCCAAGATCCCTCCAGCTCCTACAATGAGCAGTTCTTC
TRBV5-4,-,-,TRBJ2-7,CASSPTGTKYDEQYF,TGTGCCAGCAGCCCGACCGGGACAAAATACGACGAGCAGTACTTC
TRBV7-2,TRBD2,-,TRBJ2-5,CASRGRGVQETQYF,TGTGCCAGCAGGGGGCGGGGGGTCCAAGAGACCCAGTACTTC
TRBV9,TRBD1,few,TRBJ2-7,CASSPTGQGGEQYF,TGTGCCAGCAGCCCGACGGGACAGGGGGGAGAGCAGTACTTC
TRBV12-5,-,-,TRBJ1-1,CASGFWANTEAFF,TGTGCTAGTGGTTTCTGGGCGAACACTGAAGCTTTCTTT
TRBV18,TRBD1,-,TRBJ2-1,CASSPGQGIYNEQFF,TGTGCCAGCTCACCGGGACAGGGGATCTACAATGAGCAGTTCTTC
TRBV2,-,-,TRBJ2-5,CASRGLQETQYF,TGTGCCAGCAGGGGCCTCCAAGAGACCCAGTACTTC
TRBV4-3,TRBD2,-,TRBJ2-2,CASSRGLAGGFARELFF,TGCGCCAGCAGCCGAGGACTAGCGGGGGGGTTTGCCCGGGAGCTGTTTTTT
TRBV2,-,many,TRBJ1-2,CASFGTSNYGYTF,TGTGCCTCCTTCGGGACATCTAACTATGGCTACACCTTC
TRBV7-2,-,-,TRBJ2-2,CASSLGWGPNTGELFF,TGTGCCAGCAGCTTAGGATGGGGGCCCAACACCGGGGAGCTGTTTTTT
TRBV11-1,TRBD2,-,TRBJ2-1,CASSSRDSLRGGYNEQFF,TGTGCCAGCAGCTCACGGGATTCCTTACGGGGGGGATACAATGAGCAGTTCTTC
TRBV7-8,TRBD1,-,TRBJ1-5,CASSRTGVGNQPQHF,TGTGCCAGCAGCCGAACAGGGGTCGGCAATCAGCCCCAGCATTTT
TRBV19,-,-,TRBJ2-2,CASSPSGTNTGELFF,TGTGCCAGTTCACCATCAGGGACGAACACCGGGGAGCTGTTTTTT
TRBV6-1,TRBD1,-,TRBJ1-5,CASGRGLQPQHF,TGTGCCAGCGGAAGGGGGCTTCAGCCCCAGCATTTT
TRBV5-1,TRBD2,-,TRBJ2-3,CASSWGTSGLTDTQYF,TGCGCCAGCAGCTGGGGGACTAGCGGACTCACAGATACGCAGTATTTT
TRBV7-2,-,-,TRBJ2-7,CASSMQQGYEQYF,TGTGCCAGCAGCATGCAACAGGGTTACGAGCAGTACTTC
TRBV20-1,-,-,TRBJ1-4,CSANLNEKLFF,TGCAGTGCTAATCTAAATGAAAAACTGTTTTTT
TRBV9,-,-,TRBJ2-5,CASSVEVGLRGETQYF,TGTGCCAGCAGCGTAGAAGTAGGTTTGAGAGGAGAGACCCAGTACTTC
TRBV14,TRBD2,-,TRBJ2-7,CASSQWLAGGPYEQYF,TGTGCCAGCAGCCAATGGCTAGCGGGAGGGCCCTACGAGCAGTACTTC
TRBV7-2,TRBD1,few,TRBJ2-2,CASSAYGTANTGELFF,TGTGCCAGCAGCGCGTACGGGACAGCCAACACCGGGGAGCTGTTTTTT
TRBV6-6,TRBD2,-,TRBJ2-5,CASGREASGFQYF,TGTGCCAGCGGGCGGGAGGCCTCGGGTTTCCAGTACTTC
TRBV6-6,-,few,TRBJ1-2,CASLETVSYGYTF,TGTGCCAGCCTCGAGACAGTGTCATATGGCTACACCTTC
TRBV29-1,-,many,TRBJ1-2,CSVQQGSGYGYTF,TGCAGCGTGCAACAGGGTTCGGGGTATGGCTACACCTTC
TRBV4-3,-,-,TRBJ2-3,CASSQEGVQRGDTQYF,TGCGCCAGCAGCCAAGAAGGAGTCCAGCGTGGAGATACGCAGTATTTT
TRBV27,-,many,TRBJ1-2,CASRGQIGNYGYTF,TGTGCCAGCAGGGGACAAATCGGAAACTATGGCTACACCTTC
TRBV2,TRBD1,-,TRBJ2-7,CASTDPNTGGADEQYF,TGTGCCAGCACCGACCCAAATACAGGGGGCGCGGACGAGCAGTACTTC
TRBV30,-,-,TRBJ2-5,CAWSPPSVGETQYF,TGTGCCTGGAGTCCCCCTAGCGTTGGGGAGACCCAGTACTTC
TRBV11-3,-,once,TRBJ2-3,CASSMWTADTQYF,TGTGCCAGCAGCATGTGGACAGCAGATACGCAGTATTTT
TRBV7-3,TRBD1,few,TRBJ1-3,CASSLNPPGGGNTIYF,TGTGCCAGCAGCTTAAACCCTCCAGGGGGCGGAAACACCATATATTTT
TRBV27,-,-,TRBJ1-2,CASSLGQPARYGYTF,TGTGCCAGCAGTTTAGGACAGCCTGCCCGCTATGGCTACACCTTC
TRBV7-9,TRBD1,few,TRBJ2-5,CASSLLDRASGDQYF,TGTGCCAGCAGCTTACTGGACAGGGCCTCCGGGGACCAGTACTTC
TRBV9,-,-,TRBJ2-2,CASSVVPGANTGELFF,TGTGCCAGCAGCGTAGTACCGGGGGCGAACACCGGGGAGCTGTTTTTT
TRBV11-3,TRBD2,few,TRBJ2-3,CASTPREGGTDTQYF,TGTGCCAGCACCCCACGGGAGGGAGGCACAGATACGCAGTATTTT
TRBV27,-,-,TRBJ2-7,CASSSIYEQYF,TGTGCCAGCAGTTCAATTTACGAGCAGTACTTC
TRBV6-5,-,-,TRBJ1-5,CASSPRVQGGQPQHF,TGTGCCAGCAGTCCTCGGGTCCAGGGAGGTCAGCCCCAGCATTTT
TRBV2,-,-,TRBJ2-3,CASKTSSTDTQYF,TGTGCCAGCAAGACATCGAGCACAGATACGCAGTATTTT
TRBV5-1,-,few,TRBJ2-7,CASSLGVATTYEQYF,TGCGCCAGCAGCTTGGGGGTAGCGACTACCTACGAGCAGTACTTC
TRBV29-1,TRBD2,few,TRBJ2-5,CSSRGTSGGAMETQYF,TGCAGCTCTAGGGGGACTAGCGGGGGGGCCATGGAGACCCAGTACTTC
TRBV4-2,-,-,TRBJ1-2,CASSQSAPGSAVNYGYTF,TGTGCCAGCAGCCAAAGCGCCCCCGGGTCGGCGGTAAACTATGGCTACACCTTC
TRBV2,TRBD1,-,TRBJ2-3,CASSERGPDTDTQYF,TGTGCCAGCAGTGAAAGGGGGCCAGACACAGATACGCAGTATTTT
TRBV2,-,few,TRBJ1-2,CASSVSRDYGYTF,TGTGCCAGCAGTGTCTCCAGGGACTATGGCTACACCTTC
TRBV7-9,-,-,TRBJ2-1,CASSLDLAPGARNEQFF,TGTGCCAGCAGCTTAGATCTAGCCCCAGGCGCTCGGAATGAGCAGTTCTTC
TRBV5-4,TRBD1,-,TRBJ1-2,CASSPSTGGGYGYTF,TGTGCCAGCAGTCCTTCCACAGGGGGCGGCTATGGCTACACCTTC
TRBV11-3,TRBD1,few,TRBJ2-1,CASSPSNRGGNEQFF,TGTGCCAGCAGCCCCAGCAACAGGGGTGGCAATGAGCAGTTCTTC